One sample yielded the 10 T cell receptor beta chains listed below, sequenced in a study of blood T cell repertoires in COVID-19 (dated by TCRdb to the early 2020s). The library came from the immunoSEQ multiplex PCR assay. The immuneACCESS repertoire file appears here via TCRdb, limited to in-frame rearrangements. These files lack a portion of the clones; in checked studies, under half of the deficit traces to unresolved V genes, and the cause of the others is not known. Across this sample there are roughly 230,000 clones, with about 85% seen only once. The leading ten clones occupy 0.85% to 1% of the sample. The source material was peripheral blood. The source of these receptors is a man aged 40-50 years with acute or convalescent COVID-19.

The J gene is TRBJ2-7, the V gene TRBV6-5, with 10 positions matching TRBD1. The trim removed 7 bases at V and 6 bases at J, leaving 9 bases unmatched. The CDR3 covers 14 residues. Germline-derived CDR1 and CDR2 are MNHEY and SVGAGI. CDR3 protein: CASTPRDRGGEQYF. The CDR3 DNA sequence: TGTGCCAGCACACCCCGGGACAGGGGAGGCGAGCAGTACTTC.

CDR3 sequence reads: CASRLAGGNYEQYF. CDR3 DNA sequence: TGTGCCAGCAGGCTAGCGGGGGGTAACTACGAGCAGTACTTC. The V call is TRBV6-5, the J call TRBJ2-7; 11 nucleotides match TRBD2. Trimming cost V 6 bases and J 3 bases; bases outside gene matches: 4. The length of the CDR3 is 14 residues. Germline CDR1 is MNHEY and CDR2 is SVGAGI.

As for this clone: This sample includes further DNA sequences coding for the same CDR3. The genes are TRBV7-3 and TRBJ1-1; D gene ambiguous. From germline, CDR1 is SGHTA and CDR2 FQGTGA. The CDR3 spans 13 residues. The germline V and J ends were trimmed by 5 bases and 2 bases, with 9 bases remaining between them. Written as DNA, the CDR3 is TGTGCCAGCAGCGCTGGACTTAACACTGAAGCTTTCTTT. Amino acids: CASSAGLNTEAFF.

The rearrangement joins TRBV6-4 to TRBJ1-6; D is perhaps TRBD1 (5 bases). V was shortened by 6 bases and J by 3 bases, with 9 bases between the two germline ends. This CDR3 contains 14 residues. In germline, CDR1 is MRHNA, CDR2 SNTAGT. CDR3 sequence: CASRDTDYNSPLHF. The CDR3 DNA sequence: TGTGCCAGCAGGGACACAGACTATAATTCACCCCTCCACTTT.

The V gene is TRBV7-6, the J gene TRBJ2-2; D is undetermined. The ends were cut back, 2 bases at V and 1 base at J, with 11 bases in the middle. Germline CDR1 is SGHVS and CDR2 is FNYEAQ. The CDR3 covers 16 residues. CDR3 in amino acids: CASSLYYRRNTGELFF. DNA of the CDR3: TGTGCCAGCAGCTTATATTACAGAAGGAACACCGGGGAGCTGTTTTTT.

This clone was recorded once. The genes are TRBV9 and TRBJ2-3, with D possibly TRBD2 on 7 matching bases. The CDR3 runs to 17 residues. In germline, CDR1 is SGDLS, CDR2 YYNGEE. The V end lost 4 bases, the J end lost 3 bases, and 21 bases lay between the germline ends. The CDR3 DNA follows: TGTGCCAGCAGCCCCCGTGGGGGGGCGGTACTTACAGATACGCAGTATTTT. This encodes CASSPRGGAVLTDTQYF.

The chain has TRBV18 and TRBJ2-7; 7 positions agree with TRBD1. The CDR3 length is 15 residues. Per the germline V gene, CDR1 is KGHSH and CDR2 is LQKENI. With V trimmed by 5 bases and J by 4 bases, 11 bases remained unmatched. DNA of the CDR3: TGTGCCAGCTCAGGTACAGGGGACATCCAATACGAGCAGTACTTC. This codes for CASSGTGDIQYEQYF.

This clone showed up just once. The CDR3 loop is CASSVTPGSTDTQYF. In DNA, the CDR3 is TGTGCCAGCAGCGTAACGCCGGGAAGCACAGATACGCAGTATTTT. The chain joins TRBV9 to TRBJ2-3, with D maybe TRBD2 (5 bases). V shed 1 base and J shed 0 bases, with 9 bases lying between them. This CDR3 is 15 amino acids long. Per germline, CDR1 SGDLS and CDR2 YYNGEE.

This CDR3 is CASGEARGQSGTEAFF. CDR3 DNA sequence: TGTGCCAGCGGGGAGGCCAGAGGTCAATCGGGCACTGAAGCTTTCTTT. This rearrangement joins TRBV2 to TRBJ1-1; D gene uncertain. Trimming left V 8 bases short and J 4 bases short, with 23 bases between. This CDR3 has 16 amino acids. The germline gives CDR1 SNHLY, CDR2 FYNNEI.

The V gene is TRBV7-9, the J gene TRBJ2-7; 7 bases are a match to TRBD2. The CDR3 runs 15 residues. V was clipped by 0 bases and J by 2 bases; unmatched bases: 4. The germline V gene has CDR1 SEHNR and CDR2 FQNEAQ (reference sequence). CDR3 sequence (DNA): TGTGCCAGCAGCTTAGCTCAGGGAGGGACCTACGAGCAGTACTTC. Protein sequence: CASSLAQGGTYEQYF.